This entry features one T cell receptor beta chain sequence. Its antigen remains unidentified. The record originates from a study of early T cells in non-severe SARS-CoV-2 infection. Study-wide results and limits: VDJdb matching, biased toward anti-spike CD8 responses, missed private and CD4 specificities.

V gave up 3 bases and J gave up 1 base; unmatched junction bases: 6. CDR3 length: 16 residues. Germline CDR1 reads SGDLS; CDR2 reads YYNGEE. Molecules of cDNA were individually given unique molecular identifiers that were attached to them. TCRdb independently ran MiXCR on the 5' RACE reads; one entry per CDR3 protein. The repertoire holds roughly 58,000 distinct CDR3 sequences, 5.5% to 7.5% seen once, with approximately 4.1% in the top ten. Sequenced sample: whole blood. This chain uses TRBV9 with TRBJ2-1, with 8 positions matching TRBD2. This TCR derives from an adult who was a healthcare worker with PCR-confirmed SARS-CoV-2 infection or an uninfected control (not recorded which). The CDR3 DNA reads as TGTGCCAGCAGCGGGACGAGCGGGAGTTCCTACAATGAGCAGTTCTTC. Translation: CASSGTSGSSYNEQFF.